The 18 T cell receptor beta chains listed next were all sequenced from one sample in a study of shared clonotypes between healthy human individuals. Assay: immunoSEQ multiplex PCR; the TCRdb copy retains only in-frame clones and omits some. In the table there are 2 million or so clones, around 95% of which are singletons. The sequenced sample was naive CD4+ T cells sorted from blood. Subset denoted: CD45RA+ positively selected. The receptors originated from a man younger than 35 in good health.

Details on this clone: The sample contains more than one DNA sequence encoding this CDR3. The chain joins TRBV5-1 to TRBJ2-6; D uncertain. This CDR3 region has 15 residues. Trimming cost V 0 bases and J 0 bases, with 4 bases left between them. Germline V CDR1 and CDR2: SGHRS, YFSETQ. As DNA, the CDR3 is TGCGCCAGCAGCTTGGGTTACTCTGGGGCCAACGTCCTGACTTTC. Translated: CASSLGYSGANVLTF.

V and J are TRBV19 and TRBJ1-2; D remains unclear. This CDR3 has 14 residues. CDR1 LNHDA and CDR2 SQIVND come from the germline V gene (reference sequence). V was shortened by 5 bases and J by 0 bases, with 10 bases between the two germline ends. The CDR3 DNA reads as TGTGCCAGTAGTCCCGCCAAGTCTAACTATGGCTACACCTTC. It encodes CASSPAKSNYGYTF. Complete variable domain (other parts from reference TRBV19 and TRBJ1-2): DGGITQSPKYLFRKEGQNVTLSCEQNLNHDAMYWYRQDPGQGLRLIYYSQIVNDFQKGDIAEGYSVSREKKESFPLTVTSAQKNPTAFYLCASSPAKSNYGYTFGSGTRLTVV.

On this clone itself: This sample includes further DNA sequences coding for the same CDR3. The chain joins TRBV20-1 to TRBJ2-7, with D hard to call. Germline CDR1 DFQATT, CDR2 SNEGSKA (reference sequence). Trimming removed 3 bases at V and 1 base at J, with 4 bases between. This CDR3 comprises 11 residues. The CDR3 DNA reads as TGCAGTGCTAGGGTATCCTACGAGCAGTACTTC. As protein: CSARVSYEQYF.

This chain connects TRBV10-3 to TRBJ2-3; 10 nucleotides agree with TRBD2. Germline V lookup: CDR1 ENHRY, CDR2 SYGVKD. This CDR3 contains 16 residues. V lost 1 base and J lost 2; bases outside the gene matches: 3. CDR3 protein: CAISELSGRATDTQYF. CDR3 bases: TGTGCCATCAGTGAGTTGAGCGGGAGGGCCACAGATACGCAGTATTTT.

The rearrangement joins TRBV5-4 to TRBJ2-7; 10 positions match TRBD1. Trimming removed 4 bases from V and 3 bases from J; junction bases left unmatched: 10. Looked up from germline, CDR1 is SGHNT and CDR2 is YYREEE (reference sequence). The CDR3 is 16 amino acids. The DNA for the CDR3 is TGTGCCAGCAGCCCCCAACCGGGACAGGGGAGCTACGAGCAGTACTTC. This sequence encodes CASSPQPGQGSYEQYF.

The chain carries TRBV19 and TRBJ1-1; 8 positions match TRBD1. CDR1 is LNHDA and CDR2 is SQIVND in the germline V gene (reference sequence). V was clipped by 3 bases and J by 3 bases; unmatched bases: 9. This CDR3 is built from 16 residues. This chain's CDR3 is CASSMGDRGVYTEAFF. The CDR3 bases are TGTGCCAGTAGTATGGGCGACAGGGGAGTCTACACTGAAGCTTTCTTT. Looking up the rest from reference TRBV19 and TRBJ1-1 gives the full variable domain: DGGITQSPKYLFRKEGQNVTLSCEQNLNHDAMYWYRQDPGQGLRLIYYSQIVNDFQKGDIAEGYSVSREKKESFPLTVTSAQKNPTAFYLCASSMGDRGVYTEAFFGQGTRLTVV.

For this clone: The same CDR3 arises from other DNA sequences in this sample as well. The chain is built from TRBV27 and TRBJ1-5, with no clear D. The CDR3 has 13 amino acids. V lost 6 bases, J lost 4 bases, and 10 bases lay in between. Germline values: CDR1 MNHEY, CDR2 SMNVEV (reference sequence). In DNA, the CDR3 is TGTGCCAGCAGCCCAGACCGAAATCAGCCCCAGCATTTT. This sequence encodes CASSPDRNQPQHF.

This chain joins TRBV14 and TRBJ1-1, with a tentative D call TRBD1 (6 bases). This CDR3 comprises 16 residues. Trimming stripped 0 bases from V and 4 bases from J, with 15 bases between. CDR1 and CDR2 (germline): SGHDN, FVKESK. The DNA of the CDR3 is TGTGCCAGCAGCCAAGATTGGCGGGGGCAGGTCACTGAAGCTTTCTTT. Translated, it gives CASSQDWRGQVTEAFF.

This rearrangement joins TRBV11-1 to TRBJ1-1; D gene uncertain. V was trimmed by 7 bases and J by 1 base, leaving 10 bases between them. The length of the CDR3 is 13 residues. CDR1 is SGHAT, CDR2 FQDESV, per germline (reference sequence). This CDR3 is CASTPARNTEAFF. The CDR3 nucleotides read TGTGCCAGCACCCCGGCCCGGAACACTGAAGCTTTCTTT.

The rearrangement uses TRBV18 and TRBJ2-7, with TRBD1 matching 8 bases. Looked up from germline, CDR1 is KGHSH and CDR2 is LQKENI. V dropped 4 bases and J dropped 6; count of bases not matched to a gene: 5. The CDR3 loop spans 13 amino acids. Here the CDR3 reads CASSLLQGGEQYF. The CDR3 DNA is TGTGCCAGCTCACTACTACAGGGGGGCGAGCAGTACTTC.

A word on this clone: The identical CDR3 is also encoded by other nucleotide sequences in the sample. The V call is TRBV9, the J call TRBJ2-5, with TRBD2 matching 13 bases. Germline V lookup: CDR1 SGDLS, CDR2 YYNGEE. The CDR3 is made up of 16 amino acids. V dropped 3 bases and J dropped 2; count of bases not matched to a gene: 4. CDR3 amino acids: CASSARLAGGQETQYF. The CDR3 coding sequence is TGTGCCAGCAGCGCCAGACTAGCGGGGGGACAAGAGACCCAGTACTTC.

V gene TRBV5-1 combines with J gene TRBJ2-5; 10 positions agree with TRBD1. This CDR3 is 14 amino acids long. Trimming cost V 6 bases and J 5 bases; bases outside gene matches: 7. Germline-derived CDR1 and CDR2 are SGHRS and YFSETQ. The CDR3 sequence: CASTRGQGLETQYF. The CDR3 DNA follows: TGCGCCAGCACAAGGGGACAGGGGTTGGAGACCCAGTACTTC.

The chain recombines TRBV6-6 with TRBJ2-5, with TRBD1 identical over 7 bases. This CDR3 spans 12 amino acids. Germline-derived CDR1 and CDR2 are MNHNY and SVGAGI (reference sequence). V was clipped by 5 bases and J by 4 bases; unmatched bases: 1. The CDR3 DNA is TGTGCCAGCAGTGACAGGGTAGAGACCCAGTACTTC. Translated: CASSDRVETQYF.

The chain uses TRBV9 and TRBJ2-7; tentatively, D is TRBD2 (6 bases). V was trimmed by 3 bases and J by 6 bases, leaving 25 bases between them. The CDR3 is made up of 17 amino acids. Looked up from germline, CDR1 is SGDLS and CDR2 is YYNGEE. CDR3 DNA: TGTGCCAGCAGCGCCGGGTGGTCGACTAGTTTACTGTCCGAGCAGTACTTC. The encoded protein is CASSAGWSTSLLSEQYF.

Remarks on this clone: The sample has other DNA sequences that encode this CDR3 too. V gene TRBV7-9 combines with J gene TRBJ2-2, with a weak D call TRBD2 (5 bases). The germline V gene encodes CDR1 SEHNR and CDR2 FQNEAQ (reference sequence). This CDR3 comprises 14 residues. Trimming cost V 2 bases and J 5 bases, with 9 bases left between them. The chain's CDR3 is CASSLLERTGELFF. In DNA form, the CDR3 reads TGTGCCAGCAGCTTACTGGAGCGGACCGGGGAGCTGTTTTTT.

The chain couples TRBV7-9 to TRBJ2-7, with D possibly being TRBD1 (6 bases). CDR3 length: 15 residues. Trimming stripped 5 bases from V and 0 bases from J, with 14 bases between. The germline CDR1 and CDR2 sequences are SEHNR and FQNEAQ (reference sequence). CDR3 amino acids: CASSRQAGASYEQYF. The CDR3 coding sequence is TGTGCCAGCAGCAGACAGGCCGGGGCCTCCTACGAGCAGTACTTC. Filled out from reference TRBV7-9 and TRBJ2-7, the complete variable domain reads DTGVSQNPRHKITKRGQNVTFRCDPISEHNRLYWYRQTLGQGPEFLTYFQNEAQLEKSRLLSDRFSAERPKGSFSTLEIQRTEQGDSAMYLCASSRQAGASYEQYFGPGTRLTVT.

Of note for this clone: Other DNA sequences in this sample translate to the same CDR3. This chain joins TRBV6-5 and TRBJ1-1, with D possibly being TRBD1 (6 bases). CDR1 and CDR2 from the germline V gene are MNHEY and SVGAGI. Trimming left V 0 bases short and J 1 base short, with 9 bases between. This CDR3 is 15 amino acids long. The CDR3 sequence is CASSYSSTGNTEAFF. CDR3 bases: TGTGCCAGCAGTTACTCGTCGACAGGGAACACTGAAGCTTTCTTT.

The chain combines TRBV6-1 with TRBJ1-1; perhaps TRBD1 as D (5 bases). CDR3 length: 13 amino acids. From germline, CDR1 is MNHNS and CDR2 SASEGT. Trimming took 8 bases from V and 4 from J, leaving 14 bases between them. The CDR3 DNA reads TGTGCCAGCGGGAGCCAACAGGCCACTGAAGCTTTCTTT. Amino acid sequence: CASGSQQATEAFF.